A single sample is the source of the 11 T cell receptor beta chains below, sequenced in a study of tumor and adjacent non-tumor tissue in lung cancer. No cell sorting was done before RNA was extracted from the tissue. More than 3 cm separated this lung sample from the edge of the tumor. Three rounds of nested PCR, following a modified ARM-PCR protocol, produced the TCRbeta library. TCRdb independently ran MiXCR on the multiplex PCR reads; one entry per CDR3 protein. The sample lists some 97,000 distinct CDR3 sequences; roughly two thirds were seen once. Sequenced sample: distant non-tumor lung tissue. These receptor sequences come from a man aged 30-40 years with non-small cell lung cancer.

With regard to this clonotype: The germline gene is not matched at one end of the junction; a read error may be the cause. The chain has TRBV10-3 and TRBJ2-7, with D possibly being TRBD1 or TRBD2 (5 bases each). Looked up from germline, CDR1 is ENHRY and CDR2 is SYGVKD. The CDR3 loop spans 14 amino acids. The CDR3 loop is CAIRSQGASGEQNF. In nucleotides, the CDR3 is TGTGCCATCAGGTCCCAGGGAGCATCCGGGGAGCAGAACTTC.

Comments on this clonotype: The final CDR3 position lacks the conserved phenylalanine or tryptophan, pointing to a likely read error. This rearrangement joins TRBV11-2 to TRBJ1-5, with a weak D call TRBD1 (5 bases). The CDR3 extends over 14 amino acids. Trimming left V 5 bases short and J 10 bases short, with 18 bases between. From germline, CDR1 is SGHAT and CDR2 FQNNGV. The chain's CDR3 is CASSRAGGRQPQHY. CDR3 sequence (DNA): TGTGCCAGCAGCAGGGCGGGGGGTCGACAACCCCAGCATTAT.

This clonotype has just a few counts. The chain carries TRBV7-3 and TRBJ2-3; D is perhaps TRBD2 (5 bases). CDR1 and CDR2 (germline): SGHTA, FQGTGA. This CDR3 has 15 residues. V was shortened by 0 bases and J by 4 bases, with 11 bases between the two germline ends. Here the CDR3 reads CASSLTGISADTQYF. The CDR3 nucleotides are TGTGCCAGCAGCTTAACTGGGATTAGCGCAGATACGCAGTATTTT.

Turning to this clonotype: It may be a read error: a sequence one base away is much more abundant. A read error is likely, as this CDR3 ends without the conserved phenylalanine or tryptophan. This chain joins TRBV7-4 and TRBJ2-2, with 11 bases matching TRBD2. In germline, CDR1 is SGHVT, CDR2 SQSDAQ. V lost 5 bases and J lost 8; bases outside the gene matches: 7. This CDR3 spans 15 amino acids. The CDR3, as DNA: TGTGCCAGCAGCGTCACTAGCGGGGGATCTGGGGAGCTGTTTTTA. Translation: CASSVTSGGSGELFL.

On this clonotype: Because it lacks the conserved phenylalanine or tryptophan at the end, this CDR3 is likely a read error. The chain couples TRBV5-6 to TRBJ1-2; possibly TRBD1 for D (6 bases). V lost 6 bases, J lost 11 bases, and 20 bases lay in between. Looked up from germline, CDR1 is SGHDT and CDR2 is YYEEEE. The CDR3 totals 13 residues. The CDR3 DNA is TGTGCCAGCACCAAAGACAGGCTTACTGGTTACACCTTG. Amino acid sequence: CASTKDRLTGYTL.

This clonotype was picked up one time. An end of the junction differs from the germline gene, which may be a read error. The rearrangement uses TRBV29-1 and TRBJ2-7; D tentatively reads TRBD1 or TRBD2 (5 bases each). Germline V lookup: CDR1 SQVTM, CDR2 ANQGSEA. The CDR3 has 12 residues. The CDR3 bases are TGCAGCGTTGATGACGGGGCGGACGAGCAGTATTTC. This translates into CSVDDGADEQYF.

Comments on this clonotype: This could be a read error, since a much larger clone is one nucleotide away. The gene calls are TRBV28 and TRBJ2-3; 9 nucleotides align to TRBD2. V shed 2 bases and J 11 bases; nucleotides not matched to a gene: 14. The CDR3 has 16 residues. Germline loops: CDR1 MDHEN, CDR2 SYDVKM. The CDR3 nucleotides read TGTGCCAGCAGTTTAACCGTCGCGGGAGGGGGGCCAGTGCAGTATTTT. Translated: CASSLTVAGGGPVQYF.

For this clonotype: This could be a read error, since a much larger clone is one nucleotide away. CDR3 loop: CARSLIAGANTGELFF. DNA for the CDR3: TGTGCCAGGAGTCTAATAGCGGGTGCGAACACCGGGGAGCTGTTTTTT. V and J are TRBV6-5 and TRBJ2-2; 7 nucleotides align to TRBD2. CDR3 size: 16 residues. Germline CDR1 and CDR2: MNHEY and SVGAGI. The V gene end was trimmed by 9 bases and the J gene end by 0 bases; junction bases not matched to a gene: 10.

Concerning this clonotype: This may arise from a read error, as a much more abundant clone is one base away. The chain couples TRBV5-6 to TRBJ1-5; a weak D match, TRBD1 (5 bases). The CDR3 consists of 14 residues. CDR1 is SGHDT and CDR2 is YYEEEE in the germline V gene. The CDR3 DNA reads TGTGCCAGCAGATTGGAGAGGGACGATCAGCCCCAGCATTTT. Translation: CASRLERDDQPQHF.

This clonotype was seen more than once but under ten times. This clone may be a read error of a much larger clone one base away. The chain employs TRBV20-1 and TRBJ2-7, with 7 nucleotides matching TRBD1. Germline V lookup: CDR1 DFQATT, CDR2 SNEGSKA (reference sequence). The CDR3 covers 12 residues. CDR3 nucleotide sequence: TGCAGTGGTACACAGGGGACCGACGACCAGTACTTC. Translating gives CSGTQGTDDQYF.

CDR3 protein: CASSFQDRNNSPLHF. The CDR3 coding sequence is TGCGCCAGCAGCTTTCAGGACAGAAATAATTCACCCCTCCACTTT. The chain carries TRBV5-1 and TRBJ1-6; D possibly corresponds to TRBD1 (6 bases). V lost 2 bases and J 5 bases, leaving 11 bases between the germline ends. Germline CDR1 SGHRS, CDR2 YFSETQ. The CDR3 length is 15 residues.